These 20 T cell receptor beta chains originate from one sample sequenced in a study of shared clonotypes between healthy human individuals. Libraries were prepared by immunoSEQ multiplex PCR; TCRdb keeps only in-frame clonotypes and omits some of them. The sample includes millions of clones, roughly 91% of them seen just once. Terminally differentiated effector memory CD45RA+ cells were left out of the naive CD8 fraction, which was CD45RO-negative and positively selected for CCR7. The sample consisted of naive CD8+ T cells from PBMCs. The receptor source for this set is a man younger than 35 in good health. Some clones in this sample may be carry-over from other donors' samples.

This sequence joins TRBV29-1 and TRBJ2-2, with 14 bases lining up with TRBD2. The CDR3 covers 17 residues. V was pared by 5 bases and J by 5 bases, with 10 bases of the junction left unmatched. From germline, CDR1 is SQVTM and CDR2 ANQGSEA. CDR3 in amino acids: CSVMPGLAGVGTGELFF. The CDR3 DNA reads as TGCAGCGTTATGCCGGGACTAGCGGGAGTAGGGACCGGGGAGCTGTTTTTT.

This clone was seen once. The chain carries TRBV28 and TRBJ1-4; D gene ambiguous. Trimming took off 5 bases at V and 7 bases at J, with 17 bases between the two ends. The CDR3 sequence is 15 residues long. CDR1 and CDR2 from the germline V gene are MDHEN and SYDVKM. The CDR3 here is CASSPKLWAVEKLFF. The CDR3 DNA is TGTGCCAGCAGTCCGAAACTATGGGCCGTTGAAAAACTGTTTTTT.

This rearrangement joins TRBV7-9 to TRBJ1-3, with unresolved D. V was cut by 4 bases and J by 0 bases, with 7 bases left in between. This CDR3 comprises 14 residues. The V gene's germline CDR1 is SEHNR and CDR2 FQNEAQ (reference sequence). In DNA form, the CDR3 reads TGTGCCAGCAGCTCTGAACTCTCTGGAAACACCATATATTTT. It translates to CASSSELSGNTIYF. Based on the CDR3 plus reference TRBV7-9 and TRBJ1-3, the full variable domain is DTGVSQNPRHKITKRGQNVTFRCDPISEHNRLYWYRQTLGQGPEFLTYFQNEAQLEKSRLLSDRFSAERPKGSFSTLEIQRTEQGDSAMYLCASSSELSGNTIYFGEGSWLTVV.

The rearrangement joins TRBV6-6 to TRBJ2-5; D call uncertain. Deletions cut 6 bases from V and 8 bases from J, with 13 bases between. This CDR3 has 12 amino acids. Germline values: CDR1 MNHNY, CDR2 SVGAGI (reference sequence). CDR3 in DNA: TGTGCCAGCAGGGCGGCTAGGGCAACCCAGTACTTC. Translation gives CASRAARATQYF.

The chain recombines TRBV11-2 with TRBJ2-7; no firm D call. V dropped 5 bases and J dropped 7 bases, with 21 bases sitting between them. CDR3 length: 15 residues. Germline V CDR1 and CDR2: SGHAT, FQNNGV. The CDR3, as DNA: TGTGCCAGCAGCCTATATGGTACACCACAGAAAGAGCAGTACTTC. Protein product: CASSLYGTPQKEQYF. Full variable domain (outside the CDR3, taken from reference TRBV11-2 and TRBJ2-7): EAGVAQSPRYKIIEKRQSVAFWCNPISGHATLYWYQQILGQGPKLLIQFQNNGVVDDSQLPKDRFSAERLKGVDSTLKIQPAKLEDSAVYLCASSLYGTPQKEQYFGPGTRLTVT.

This clone was observed once. The chain links TRBV27 to TRBJ2-3, with 11 bases lining up with TRBD2. The germline V gene encodes CDR1 MNHEY and CDR2 SMNVEV (reference sequence). J lost 0 bases, V lost 5 bases, and 7 bases had no gene match. CDR3 length equals 17 residues. This CDR3 is CASSVAGGRPSTDTQYF. The CDR3 region has the DNA TGTGCCAGCAGTGTAGCGGGAGGGAGACCTAGCACAGATACGCAGTATTTT.

The chain is built from TRBV14 and TRBJ2-7; possible D gene TRBD2, 6 bases. The germline V gene encodes CDR1 SGHDN and CDR2 FVKESK. The CDR3 length is 19 residues. The germline V and J ends were trimmed by 1 base and 0 bases, with 22 bases remaining between them. The DNA for the CDR3 is TGTGCCAGCAGCCAAGGGGTCGGCCAGCGGAGGGCGGCCTCCTACGAGCAGTACTTC. Residues: CASSQGVGQRRAASYEQYF.

V usage is TRBV9 and J usage is TRBJ1-4; TRBD1 aligns across 9 bases. Trimming cost V 0 bases and J 7 bases; bases outside gene matches: 10. This CDR3 contains 17 residues. The germline gives CDR1 SGDLS, CDR2 YYNGEE. The CDR3 loop reads CASSVGRGTGSGEKLFF. CDR3 coding DNA: TGTGCCAGCAGCGTAGGGCGTGGGACAGGGAGCGGTGAAAAACTGTTTTTT. Using reference TRBV9 and TRBJ1-4 for the parts outside the CDR3, the full variable domain is DSGVTQTPKHLITATGQRVTLRCSPRSGDLSVYWYQQSLDQGLQFLIQYYNGEERAKGNILERFSAQQFPDLHSELNLSSLELGDSALYFCASSVGRGTGSGEKLFFGSGTQLSVL.

This sequence joins TRBV5-1 and TRBJ2-1; 9 bases agree with TRBD1. This CDR3 is built from 15 residues. Germline V gives CDR1 SGHRS, CDR2 YFSETQ. With V trimmed by 4 bases and J by 3 bases, 5 bases remained unmatched. CDR3 sequence: CASSGGQGFYNEQFF. Here the CDR3 DNA reads TGCGCCAGCAGCGGGGGACAGGGTTTCTACAATGAGCAGTTCTTC.

For this clone: Additional DNA sequences in this sample encode the identical CDR3. The chain couples TRBV9 to TRBJ2-7, with no clear D. Trimming stripped 4 bases from V and 2 bases from J, with 13 bases between. CDR1 SGDLS and CDR2 YYNGEE come from the germline V gene. This CDR3 is built from 14 residues. The CDR3 loop reads CASSPRLAPYEQYF. CDR3 bases: TGTGCCAGCAGCCCCAGACTGGCCCCCTACGAGCAGTACTTC.

The V and J genes are TRBV7-9 and TRBJ2-5; D is possibly TRBD2 (6 bases). Germline assignment: CDR1 SEHNR and CDR2 FQNEAQ (reference sequence). The ends were cut back, 4 bases at V and 5 bases at J, with 14 bases in the middle. The CDR3 runs to 14 residues. Written as DNA, the CDR3 is TGTGCCAGCAGCTCGGAGGGGAGGCCTGAGACCCAGTACTTC. This sequence encodes CASSSEGRPETQYF. The complete variable domain, with remaining parts taken from reference TRBV7-9 and TRBJ2-5, reads DTGVSQNPRHKITKRGQNVTFRCDPISEHNRLYWYRQTLGQGPEFLTYFQNEAQLEKSRLLSDRFSAERPKGSFSTLEIQRTEQGDSAMYLCASSSEGRPETQYFGPGTRLLVL.

This chain links TRBV27 with TRBJ2-3; TRBD2 might be the D (5 bases). V was pared by 3 bases and J by 4 bases, with 14 bases between. From germline, CDR1 is MNHEY and CDR2 SMNVEV (reference sequence). This CDR3 has 15 residues. CDR3 loop: CASSLNGNLADTQYF. In DNA form, the CDR3 reads TGTGCCAGCAGTTTGAACGGGAATCTAGCAGATACGCAGTATTTT.

This chain links TRBV2 with TRBJ1-5, with D unclear. The CDR3 has 14 amino acids. Germline V lookup: CDR1 SNHLY, CDR2 FYNNEI. The germline V and J ends were trimmed by 8 bases and 5 bases, with 16 bases remaining between them. The CDR3 DNA follows: TGTGCCAGCGGACCAGCCGGGGAGCATCAGCCCCAGCATTTT. Translated, it gives CASGPAGEHQPQHF.

The chain is built from TRBV2 and TRBJ2-1; 11 bases match TRBD2. The CDR3 spans 15 residues. Losses at the gene ends were 4 bases for V and 7 bases for J; bases not matched to a gene: 6. Germline assignment: CDR1 SNHLY and CDR2 FYNNEI. CDR3 residues: CASSGTSGYSNEQFF. CDR3 DNA: TGTGCCAGCAGTGGGACTAGCGGGTACTCTAATGAGCAGTTCTTC. The variable domain in full, with the rest retrieved from reference TRBV2 and TRBJ2-1, is EPEVTQTPSHQVTQMGQEVILRCVPISNHLYFYWYRQILGQKVEFLVSFYNNEISEKSEIFDDQFSVERPDGSNFTLKIRSTKLEDSAMYFCASSGTSGYSNEQFFGPGTRLTVL.

The V gene is TRBV7-2, the J gene TRBJ2-1; the match to TRBD2 covers 9 bases. V trimming: 2 bases; J trimming: 0 bases; junction bases outside the gene matches: 5. CDR1 is SGHTA, CDR2 FQGNSA, per germline. This CDR3 is built from 17 residues. The DNA for the CDR3 is TGTGCCAGCAGCTTACTGGCGGGAGGGGGCTCCTACAATGAGCAGTTCTTC. Its translation is CASSLLAGGGSYNEQFF.

This clone is a singleton in its sample. This chain links TRBV27 with TRBJ1-5, with 11 bases fitting TRBD1. Germline V gene data show CDR1 as MNHEY and CDR2 as SMNVEV (reference sequence). This CDR3 is 19 amino acids long. Unmatched junction bases numbered 12, after V lost 0 bases and J lost 5 bases. For the CDR3, the DNA is TGTGCCAGCAGTTTATCGGGCCAGGGGGGACAGGGGGTCTATCAGCCCCAGCATTTT. This gives the protein CASSLSGQGGQGVYQPQHF.

The V call is TRBV7-3, the J call TRBJ2-1; D remains ambiguous. Deletions cut 5 bases from V and 10 bases from J, with 12 bases between. The germline gives CDR1 SGHTA, CDR2 FQGTGA. The CDR3 spans 12 residues. The CDR3 loop is CASSGFGPEQFF. Here the CDR3 DNA reads TGTGCCAGCAGCGGCTTCGGGCCCGAGCAGTTCTTC.

J is TRBJ2-7 and V is TRBV7-8, with D possibly TRBD1 on 6 matching bases. V lost 4 bases to trimming and J lost 2 bases, with 12 bases between them. CDR1 and CDR2 from the germline V gene are SGHVS and FQNEAQ. This CDR3 is 14 amino acids long. As DNA, the CDR3 is TGTGCCAGCAGCTACCGGGGACAACCCTACGAGCAGTACTTC. The encoded protein is CASSYRGQPYEQYF.

This clone was detected only once. The chain uses TRBV7-8 and TRBJ2-1; TRBD2 matches 11 bases. CDR1 and CDR2 from the germline V gene are SGHVS and FQNEAQ. The V and J ends lost 5 bases and 10 bases, in that order; junction bases with no gene match: 10. This CDR3 contains 15 residues. The CDR3 DNA follows: TGTGCCAGCAGCAGAACTAGCGGGAGCTTGAGCGAGCAGTTCTTC. It yields the protein CASSRTSGSLSEQFF.

The gene calls are TRBV5-1 and TRBJ2-3, with D perhaps matching TRBD1 or TRBD2 (5 bases each). CDR1 and CDR2 (germline): SGHRS, YFSETQ. Trimming stripped 6 bases from V and 6 bases from J, with 17 bases between. The CDR3 has 14 residues. CDR3 loop: CASNSSQGSDTQYF. Here the CDR3 DNA reads TGCGCCAGCAACTCTAGCCAGGGTTCCGATACGCAGTATTTT.